Shown below are 31 T cell receptor beta chains from a single sample sequenced in a study of shared clonotypes between healthy human individuals. CD45RO-negative cells were positively selected for CCR7, leaving out terminally differentiated effector memory CD45RA+ cells. Assay used: immunoSEQ multiplex PCR; TCRdb lists only in-frame clones, some missing. Counted here are about 700,000 clones, about 92% occurring once; the ten biggest clones make up more than 20%. Specimen: naive CD8+ T cells sorted from blood. The receptors come from a man between 25 and 39 years old in good health.

The chain recombines TRBV27 with TRBJ2-7; the D call may be TRBD1 or TRBD2 (7 bases each). Trimming shortened V by 0 bases and J by 2 bases, and 11 bases separated the two germline ends. Germline CDR1 MNHEY, CDR2 SMNVEV (reference sequence). The CDR3 is 15 residues long. CDR3 protein: CASSLSQGGTYEQYF. CDR3 sequence (DNA): TGTGCCAGCAGTTTATCCCAGGGGGGGACCTACGAGCAGTACTTC.

The chain recombines TRBV9 with TRBJ2-1; 9 nucleotides line up with TRBD2. V lost 2 bases, J lost 9 bases, and 15 bases stayed unmatched. Germline CDR1 SGDLS, CDR2 YYNGEE. The CDR3 loop spans 17 amino acids. The CDR3 DNA reads TGTGCCAGCAGCGTCGTAGAACCCGGCGGGAGGGCCGGTGAGCAGTTCTTC. It translates to CASSVVEPGGRAGEQFF.

The CDR3 sequence is CASVHTRPYNEQFF. The DNA for the CDR3 is TGTGCCAGCGTTCACACCCGACCCTACAATGAGCAGTTCTTC. The J gene is TRBJ2-1, the V gene TRBV11-2; no definite D call. V lost 8 bases to trimming and J lost 2 bases, with 13 bases between them. The CDR3 runs to 14 residues. Germline CDR1 reads SGHAT; CDR2 reads FQNNGV.

The rearrangement links TRBV27 to TRBJ2-7; possible D gene TRBD2, 5 bases. Trimming stripped 0 bases from V and 0 bases from J, with 15 bases between. The CDR3 length is 17 residues. Germline-derived CDR1 and CDR2 are MNHEY and SMNVEV (reference sequence). This CDR3 is CASSLSFPDSPSYEQYF. DNA for the CDR3: TGTGCCAGCAGTTTATCGTTCCCGGACTCACCCTCCTACGAGCAGTACTTC.

CDR3 nucleotides: TGTGCCAGCAGCGCCAACTCTTACGAGCAGTACTTC. Encoded protein: CASSANSYEQYF. This rearrangement joins TRBV7-6 to TRBJ2-7; D not resolved. CDR3 length: 12 amino acids. The germline V gene encodes CDR1 SGHVS and CDR2 FNYEAQ. The V and J ends lost 5 bases and 4 bases respectively, with 9 bases between them. Using reference TRBV7-6 and TRBJ2-7 for the parts outside the CDR3, the full variable domain is GAGVSQSPRYKVTKRGQDVALRCDPISGHVSLYWYRQALGQGPEFLTYFNYEAQQDKSGLPNDRFSAERPEGSISTLTIQRTEQRDSAMYRCASSANSYEQYFGPGTRLTVT.

The chain uses TRBV20-1 and TRBJ1-5, with a tentative D call TRBD1 (5 bases). CDR1 is DFQATT and CDR2 is SNEGSKA in the germline V gene (reference sequence). The CDR3 runs to 11 residues. V was cut by 6 bases and J by 6 bases, with 9 bases left in between. The CDR3 loop reads CSARQGQPQHF. The CDR3 DNA reads TGCAGTGCCCGGCAGGGTCAGCCCCAGCATTTT.

This chain connects TRBV7-9 to TRBJ1-3; D uncertain. The CDR3 is 14 amino acids. Germline assignment: CDR1 SEHNR and CDR2 FQNEAQ (reference sequence). Trimming shortened V by 7 bases and J by 0 bases, and 10 bases separated the two germline ends. The CDR3 loop is CASTPESSGNTIYF. CDR3 nucleotides: TGTGCCAGCACCCCTGAGAGCTCTGGAAACACCATATATTTT.

This rearrangement joins TRBV27 to TRBJ1-2; possible D gene TRBD1, 6 bases. Trimming left V 5 bases short and J 2 bases short, with 15 bases between. The CDR3 runs 15 residues. Germline V gene data show CDR1 as MNHEY and CDR2 as SMNVEV (reference sequence). CDR3 in amino acids: CASSPRQAFNYGYTF. The CDR3 DNA follows: TGTGCCAGCAGTCCCAGACAGGCTTTCAACTATGGCTACACCTTC.

CDR3 amino acids: CASRSGAGDEQFF. DNA of the CDR3: TGTGCCAGCAGATCGGGGGCGGGCGATGAGCAGTTCTTC. This chain uses TRBV2 with TRBJ2-1; D may be TRBD1 or TRBD2 (6 bases each). V was pared by 6 bases and J by 8 bases, with 14 bases between. Looked up from germline, CDR1 is SNHLY and CDR2 is FYNNEI. The CDR3 contains 13 residues.

The chain links TRBV4-3 to TRBJ2-5; D may correspond to TRBD1 or TRBD2 (5 bases each). V was shortened by 3 bases and J by 4 bases, with 9 bases between the two germline ends. CDR1 is LGHNA, CDR2 YSLEER, per germline. The CDR3 sequence is 13 residues long. The CDR3 sequence: CASSQWDGETQYF. As DNA, the CDR3 is TGCGCCAGCAGCCAGTGGGACGGAGAGACCCAGTACTTC.

The chain recombines TRBV30 with TRBJ2-7; 9 nucleotides match TRBD1. Trimming cost V 0 bases and J 5 bases; bases outside gene matches: 5. CDR3 length: 14 amino acids. The germline gives CDR1 GTSNPN, CDR2 SVGIG (reference sequence). The DNA of the CDR3 is TGTGCCTGGAGTGTGTCCAGGACAGGGGACGAGCAGTACTTC. Residues: CAWSVSRTGDEQYF.

This chain uses TRBV27 with TRBJ2-3; D gene ambiguous. The CDR3 loop spans 14 amino acids. Germline-derived CDR1 and CDR2 are MNHEY and SMNVEV (reference sequence). V was cut by 3 bases and J by 2 bases, with 9 bases left in between. The CDR3 DNA reads as TGTGCCAGCAGTTTCACAGCCGTCACAGATACGCAGTATTTT. As protein: CASSFTAVTDTQYF.

The chain uses TRBV11-2 and TRBJ1-1, with D tentatively TRBD1 (5 bases). Per germline, CDR1 SGHAT and CDR2 FQNNGV. Trimming cost V 6 bases and J 4 bases, with 15 bases left between them. The CDR3 has 14 residues. CDR3: CASRVGGSITEAFF. The CDR3 bases are TGTGCCAGCAGAGTCGGGGGTTCGATCACTGAAGCTTTCTTT. The entire variable domain, with the rest obtained from reference TRBV11-2 and TRBJ1-1, is as follows: EAGVAQSPRYKIIEKRQSVAFWCNPISGHATLYWYQQILGQGPKLLIQFQNNGVVDDSQLPKDRFSAERLKGVDSTLKIQPAKLEDSAVYLCASRVGGSITEAFFGQGTRLTVV.

This chain joins TRBV14 and TRBJ2-1, with TRBD2 identical over 9 bases. Trimming at V came to 6 bases and at J to 4 bases, leaving 7 bases not matched to a gene. The CDR3 runs 15 residues. CDR1 is SGHDN and CDR2 is FVKESK in the germline V gene. CDR3 DNA sequence: TGTGCCAGCAGTCGACTAGCGGAGGGTTACAATGAGCAGTTCTTC. Protein sequence: CASSRLAEGYNEQFF.

The genes are TRBV15 and TRBJ2-1; no reliable D call. V was trimmed by 0 bases and J by 7 bases, leaving 10 bases between them. The CDR3 totals 14 residues. CDR1 LNHNV and CDR2 YYDKDF come from the germline V gene (reference sequence). The CDR3, as DNA: TGTGCCACCAGCAGAGATTCGAGCTGGAATGAGCAGTTCTTC. Translated: CATSRDSSWNEQFF.

This clone occurred once. CDR3 residues: CASSFILNTEAFF. Written as DNA, the CDR3 is TGTGCCAGCAGTTTTATACTGAACACTGAAGCTTTCTTT. J is TRBJ1-1 and V is TRBV27, with D unclear. Per germline, CDR1 MNHEY and CDR2 SMNVEV (reference sequence). The CDR3 runs 13 residues. Between the trimmed V and J ends, which lost 3 bases and 0 bases, there was a span of 5 bases.

This clone turned up a few times. The gene calls are TRBV28 and TRBJ2-1; maybe TRBD1 (6 bases). The germline CDR1 and CDR2 sequences are MDHEN and SYDVKM. The ends were cut back, 8 bases at V and 5 bases at J, with 16 bases in the middle. The CDR3 sequence is 14 residues long. The CDR3 DNA follows: TGTGCCAGCGATCGATTGACAGGAAACAATGAGCAGTTCTTC. Amino acids: CASDRLTGNNEQFF.

The genes are TRBV5-1 and TRBJ2-1; D might be TRBD1 (5 bases). The CDR3 is 15 amino acids. CDR1 is SGHRS and CDR2 is YFSETQ in the germline V gene. V gave up 0 bases and J gave up 5 bases, with 12 bases separating them. The CDR3 loop is CASSLAGSPNNEQFF. Here the CDR3 DNA reads TGCGCCAGCAGCTTGGCAGGGTCACCCAACAATGAGCAGTTCTTC. Using reference TRBV5-1 and TRBJ2-1 for the parts outside the CDR3, the full variable domain is KAGVTQTPRYLIKTRGQQVTLSCSPISGHRSVSWYQQTPGQGLQFLFEYFSETQRNKGNFPGRFSGRQFSNSRSEMNVSTLELGDSALYLCASSLAGSPNNEQFFGPGTRLTVL.

V and J are TRBV19 and TRBJ1-2, with TRBD1 matching 9 bases. The germline gives CDR1 LNHDA, CDR2 SQIVND (reference sequence). V lost 6 bases and J lost 2; bases outside the gene matches: 7. CDR3 length: 15 residues. The CDR3 region has the DNA TGTGCCAGTAGGAAATGGACAGGGGAGAACTATGGCTACACCTTC. This gives the protein CASRKWTGENYGYTF.

J is TRBJ2-2 and V is TRBV10-3; 9 bases match TRBD2. CDR1 ENHRY and CDR2 SYGVKD come from the germline V gene. Trimming at V came to 4 bases and at J to 2 bases, leaving 5 bases not matched to a gene. This CDR3 is 16 amino acids long. This chain's CDR3 is CAISGSSGINTGELFF. CDR3 DNA sequence: TGTGCCATCAGTGGGTCTAGCGGGATAAACACCGGGGAGCTGTTTTTT.

This clone was counted only a few times. The chain uses TRBV7-3 and TRBJ2-1, with a possible D match to TRBD1 (6 bases). Germline V gene sequence: CDR1 SGHTA, CDR2 FQGTGA. Between the trimmed V and J ends, which lost 5 bases and 6 bases, there was a span of 11 bases. The CDR3 has 13 amino acids. The CDR3: CASSGTGINEQFF. The CDR3 nucleotides are TGTGCCAGCAGCGGTACAGGGATCAATGAGCAGTTCTTC.

This chain uses TRBV29-1 with TRBJ2-7; TRBD2 aligns across 13 bases. Germline V gene sequence: CDR1 SQVTM, CDR2 ANQGSEA. This CDR3 is 13 amino acids long. The V gene end was trimmed by 6 bases and the J gene end by 4 bases; junction bases not matched to a gene: 3. CDR3 region: CSVPGLAGYEQYF. Here the CDR3 DNA reads TGCAGCGTACCGGGACTAGCGGGGTACGAGCAGTACTTC.

The CDR3 spells CASSPAGLYYEQYF. CDR3 nucleotide sequence: TGTGCCAGCTCACCTGCCGGACTTTACTACGAGCAGTACTTC. The chain combines TRBV18 with TRBJ2-7; D is possibly TRBD2 (5 bases). The V gene's germline CDR1 is KGHSH and CDR2 LQKENI. The V gene lost 3 bases and the J gene lost 3 bases, with 12 bases spanning the gap. CDR3 size: 14 residues.

This chain links TRBV11-2 with TRBJ2-7, with 7 bases that match TRBD1. The CDR3 loop spans 14 amino acids. V shed 3 bases and J 6 bases; nucleotides not matched to a gene: 8. The germline V gene has CDR1 SGHAT and CDR2 FQNNGV. The CDR3 DNA is TGTGCCAGCAGCTTTCGGGGACAGCTGGGCGAGCAGTACTTC. The encoded protein is CASSFRGQLGEQYF.

CDR3 region: CATSRILAGPYEQYF. The DNA for the CDR3 is TGTGCCACCAGCAGGATACTAGCGGGACCTTACGAGCAGTACTTC. The chain uses TRBV15 and TRBJ2-7, with 10 bases matching TRBD2. The CDR3 length is 15 residues. Germline V gene lookup returns CDR1 LNHNV and CDR2 YYDKDF (reference sequence). V dropped 3 bases and J dropped 4; count of bases not matched to a gene: 6.

V and J are TRBV7-6 and TRBJ2-2; D not certain. The V end was cut by 1 base, the J end by 5 bases, with 8 bases between. Per germline, CDR1 SGHVS and CDR2 FNYEAQ. The CDR3 sequence is 14 residues long. Written as DNA, the CDR3 is TGTGCCAGCAGCTTAGGCATGAAGACCGGGGAGCTGTTTTTT. It translates to CASSLGMKTGELFF.

V and J are TRBV2 and TRBJ2-7; possible D gene TRBD1, 5 bases. Germline V lookup: CDR1 SNHLY, CDR2 FYNNEI. The ends were cut back, 1 base at V and 5 bases at J, with 12 bases in the middle. The length of the CDR3 is 14 residues. DNA for the CDR3: TGTGCCAGCAGTGAAGTGGCAGGGATGCACGAGCAGTACTTC. Translating it yields CASSEVAGMHEQYF.

This clone was counted a single time. V is TRBV28 and J is TRBJ1-4, with D possibly TRBD1 on 5 matching bases. Germline V gene lookup returns CDR1 MDHEN and CDR2 SYDVKM. The germline V and J ends were trimmed by 8 bases and 8 bases, with 15 bases remaining between them. The CDR3 length is 13 residues. Here the CDR3 DNA reads TGTGCCAGCTTACTAGGGGCCTCGGAAAAACTGTTTTTT. It yields the protein CASLLGASEKLFF. Full variable domain (rest looked up from reference TRBV28 and TRBJ1-4): DVKVTQSSRYLVKRTGEKVFLECVQDMDHENMFWYRQDPGLGLRLIYFSYDVKMKEKGDIPEGYSVSREKKERFSLILESASTNQTSMYLCASLLGASEKLFFGSGTQLSVL.

The gene calls are TRBV9 and TRBJ2-1; TRBD2 agrees at 8 bases. In germline, CDR1 is SGDLS, CDR2 YYNGEE. This CDR3 contains 14 residues. The junction had 7 bases not matched to a gene; V was cut back by 5 bases and J by 6 bases. As DNA, the CDR3 is TGTGCCAGCAGGTCCGGACTAGCAGGCAATGAGCAGTTCTTC. Encoded protein: CASRSGLAGNEQFF.

This chain connects TRBV7-9 to TRBJ1-2, with D unclear. The V gene's germline CDR1 is SEHNR and CDR2 FQNEAQ (reference sequence). The germline V and J ends were trimmed by 0 bases and 8 bases, with 13 bases remaining between them. The CDR3 runs to 14 residues. The CDR3, as DNA: TGTGCCAGCAGCTTAGCAGGGAAGCCGGACGGCTACACCTTC. Protein: CASSLAGKPDGYTF.

The table lists this clone with a count of one. The V and J genes are TRBV28 and TRBJ2-7, with TRBD2 matching over 10 bases. Germline lookup yields CDR1 MDHEN and CDR2 SYDVKM. The CDR3 length is 14 residues. This CDR3 reads CGASGSLGSGEQYF. In DNA, the CDR3 is TGTGGGGCTAGCGGGAGTCTGGGTTCAGGCGAGCAGTACTTC.